What follows is one TCR beta chain and its context. The data originate from a study of cytomegalovirus exposure and HLA in healthy donors. Though probably carrying unrecorded immune exposures, donors were nominally healthy at sampling. PCR employed 60 Vbeta and 13 Jbeta primers. Clones were read by immunoSEQ multiplex PCR, and TCRdb kept only the in-frame ones, dropping some. Recorded for this sample: 45,000 or so clones. Sequenced material: PBMCs. This sequence was found in a male donor in good health and CMV-seronegative.

CDR3 coding DNA: TGTGCCAGCAGCTTGCGTAGGGCTAGCGCAAGCACAGATACGCAGTATTTT. The encoded protein is CASSLRRASASTDTQYF. The rearrangement uses TRBV7-6 and TRBJ2-3, with D tentatively TRBD2 (6 bases). Trimming left V 3 bases short and J 0 bases short, with 16 bases between. This CDR3 is built from 17 residues. Per the germline V gene, CDR1 is SGHVS and CDR2 is FNYEAQ.